The 22 T cell receptor beta chains below come from one sample, sequenced in a study of OX40 agonist ivuxolimab in advanced cancers. Only in-frame clones appear in the TCRdb table, and some are missing; sequencing was by immunoSEQ multiplex PCR. Of fewer than 75,000 clones listed, 88% are singletons. The sequencing here drew on CD4+ or CD8+ T cells sorted from blood, taken in a trial of the OX40 agonist ivuxolimab. The receptors stem from an adult with an advanced solid tumor such as melanoma, head and neck, liver or kidney cancer.

This clone was picked up one time. This chain uses TRBV5-1 with TRBJ2-3; D may be TRBD1 (6 bases). Germline CDR1 SGHRS, CDR2 YFSETQ. With 1 base removed from V and 4 bases from J, the gap between germline ends came to 16 bases. CDR3 length equals 16 residues. The CDR3 spells CASSLPGTGSPDTQYF. The CDR3 DNA sequence: TGCGCCAGCAGCTTGCCCGGTACAGGGAGCCCAGATACGCAGTATTTT. Using reference TRBV5-1 and TRBJ2-3 for the parts outside the CDR3, the full variable domain is KAGVTQTPRYLIKTRGQQVTLSCSPISGHRSVSWYQQTPGQGLQFLFEYFSETQRNKGNFPGRFSGRQFSNSRSEMNVSTLELGDSALYLCASSLPGTGSPDTQYFGPGTRLTVL.

The rearrangement links TRBV9 to TRBJ2-1; the D gene is possibly TRBD2 (6 bases). The V and J ends lost 6 bases and 5 bases respectively, with 15 bases between them. Germline assignment: CDR1 SGDLS and CDR2 YYNGEE. This CDR3 has 14 amino acids. As DNA, the CDR3 is TGTGCCAGCACCATCGGGCTAGCGAACAATGAGCAGTTCTTC. This sequence encodes CASTIGLANNEQFF.

V and J are TRBV11-2 and TRBJ2-1, with 7 nucleotides matching TRBD2. This CDR3 is 16 amino acids long. J gave up 5 bases and V 6 bases, and 13 bases lay outside the gene matches. Germline V gives CDR1 SGHAT, CDR2 FQNNGV. The CDR3 loop reads CASRFRPREIDNEQFF. The CDR3, as DNA: TGTGCCAGCAGATTTAGGCCGCGGGAGATCGACAATGAGCAGTTCTTC.

This clone was seen once. The CDR3 bases are TGTGCCAGCAGCTTCGGACAGGTCGGGTCTCAGCCCCAGCATTTT. Amino acids: CASSFGQVGSQPQHF. V is TRBV5-8 and J is TRBJ1-5, with 7 bases that match TRBD1. The CDR3 runs to 15 residues. Looked up from germline, CDR1 is SGHTS and CDR2 is YDEGEE. V shed 2 bases and J 6 bases; nucleotides not matched to a gene: 8.

The rearrangement joins TRBV7-8 to TRBJ1-1; 8 positions match TRBD1. Germline lookup yields CDR1 SGHVS and CDR2 FQNEAQ. This CDR3 region has 12 residues. After removal of 4 bases from V and 9 bases from J, the junction contained 4 bases not matched to a gene. The CDR3 reads CASSSDRGQAFF. CDR3 nucleotides: TGTGCCAGCAGCTCCGACAGGGGCCAAGCTTTCTTT.

As for this clone: This likely comes from a read error, as the CDR3 has no conserved phenylalanine or tryptophan at its end. The chain is built from TRBV6-5 and TRBJ2-7, with D perhaps matching TRBD1 or TRBD2 (5 bases each). Trimming stripped 4 bases from V and 1 base from J, with 11 bases between. The CDR3 is 14 residues long. CDR1 is MNHEY and CDR2 is SVGAGI in the germline V gene. CDR3 in amino acids: CASSSGPSSYEQYL. In DNA form, the CDR3 reads TGTGCCAGCAGTTCGGGACCGTCTTCCTACGAGCAGTACCTC.

This clone was observed once. The chain is built from TRBV5-4 and TRBJ1-4, with 10 bases lining up with TRBD1. CDR1 is SGHNT, CDR2 YYREEE, per germline (reference sequence). After removal of 2 bases from V and 13 bases from J, the junction contained 8 bases not matched to a gene. The CDR3 is 14 amino acids. The DNA for the CDR3 is TGTGCCAGCAGCTTCGGGACAGGGGTTGGCAGACTGTTTTTT. It specifies CASSFGTGVGRLFF.

The sample holds one count of this clone. The chain links TRBV18 to TRBJ2-7; no definite D call. V was trimmed by 3 bases and J by 6 bases, leaving 15 bases between them. CDR1 is KGHSH, CDR2 LQKENI, per germline. The CDR3 is 14 amino acids. CDR3 sequence: CASSPLDNWREQYF. The DNA for the CDR3 is TGTGCCAGCTCACCTCTCGACAATTGGCGCGAGCAGTACTTC. The variable domain in full, with the rest retrieved from reference TRBV18 and TRBJ2-7, is NAGVMQNPRHLVRRRGQEARLRCSPMKGHSHVYWYRQLPEEGLKFMVYLQKENIIDESGMPKERFSAEFPKEGPSILRIQQVVRGDSAAYFCASSPLDNWREQYFGPGTRLTVT.

J is TRBJ1-2 and V is TRBV28; a weak D match, TRBD1 (6 bases). Germline assignment: CDR1 MDHEN and CDR2 SYDVKM. The CDR3 consists of 17 residues. V was pared by 3 bases and J by 6 bases, with 23 bases between. The CDR3 sequence is CASSFETGIPSRHGYTF. In nucleotides, the CDR3 is TGTGCCAGCAGTTTCGAGACAGGAATCCCCTCTCGGCATGGCTACACCTTC.

V gene TRBV29-1 combines with J gene TRBJ2-3, with D perhaps TRBD2 (5 bases). CDR3 length equals 18 residues. Germline-derived CDR1 and CDR2 are SQVTM and ANQGSEA. V was shortened by 0 bases and J by 1 base, with 20 bases between the two germline ends. The CDR3 here is CSVEEGGKGLTGTDTQYF. CDR3 coding DNA: TGCAGCGTTGAAGAAGGAGGTAAAGGCCTAACTGGCACAGATACGCAGTATTTT.

The CDR3 region has the DNA TGTGCCAGCAGTGGCCGGGACAGGGGCTCCTATGGCTACACCTTC. Translated, it gives CASSGRDRGSYGYTF. The V gene is TRBV6-1, the J gene TRBJ1-2, with 10 bases aligning to TRBD1. The CDR3 extends over 15 amino acids. The J segment lost 4 bases and the V segment lost 4 bases, leaving 6 bases of the junction unmatched. Germline CDR1 is MNHNS and CDR2 is SASEGT.

This chain joins TRBV25-1 and TRBJ2-2; TRBD1 might be the D (6 bases). The CDR3 runs to 15 residues. Germline V CDR1 and CDR2: MGHDK, SYGVNS. V was pared by 7 bases and J by 1 base, with 13 bases between. CDR3: CASTADRRNTGELFF. The CDR3 nucleotides read TGTGCCAGCACCGCAGACAGGAGGAACACCGGGGAGCTGTTTTTT. Full variable domain (rest looked up from reference TRBV25-1 and TRBJ2-2): EADIYQTPRYLVIGTGKKITLECSQTMGHDKMYWYQQDPGMELHLIHYSYGVNSTEKGDLSSESTVSRIRTEHFPLTLESARPSHTSQYLCASTADRRNTGELFFGEGSRLTVL.

This chain links TRBV30 with TRBJ2-7, with D perhaps matching TRBD1 (6 bases). The CDR3 contains 12 residues. The V gene lost 5 bases and the J gene lost 3 bases, with 11 bases spanning the gap. In germline, CDR1 is GTSNPN, CDR2 SVGIG (reference sequence). CDR3 in DNA: TGTGCCTGGGGACAGAGCAACTACGAGCAGTACTTC. Its protein is CAWGQSNYEQYF. Supplemented by reference TRBV30 and TRBJ2-7, the full variable domain reads SQTIHQWPATLVQPVGSPLSLECTVEGTSNPNLYWYRQAAGRGLQLLFYSVGIGQISSEVPQNLSASRPQDRQFILSSKKLLLSDSGFYLCAWGQSNYEQYFGPGTRLTVT.

The chain couples TRBV7-2 to TRBJ2-5, with 8 bases that match TRBD2. The CDR3 runs 16 residues. V trimming: 1 base; J trimming: 11 bases; junction bases outside the gene matches: 15. Germline V gene data show CDR1 as SGHTA and CDR2 as FQGNSA. This CDR3 is CASSLVQASGGREQYF. In DNA, the CDR3 is TGTGCCAGCAGCTTAGTCCAAGCGAGCGGGGGCCGGGAGCAGTACTTC.

V and J are TRBV18 and TRBJ2-5, with D unresolved. Trimming pared 2 bases from V and 5 bases from J, leaving 15 bases between. Germline loops: CDR1 KGHSH, CDR2 LQKENI. This CDR3 is built from 15 residues. This CDR3 reads CASSPSVARMETQYF. The DNA of the CDR3 is TGTGCCAGCTCACCATCCGTCGCAAGGATGGAGACCCAGTACTTC.

V and J are TRBV6-6 and TRBJ1-5; 8 bases agree with TRBD1. The V gene's germline CDR1 is MNHNY and CDR2 SVGAGI (reference sequence). The CDR3 is 14 residues long. V gave up 5 bases and J gave up 4 bases; unmatched junction bases: 4. CDR3 region: CASSPGQGNQPQHF. The CDR3 DNA follows: TGTGCCAGCAGTCCCGGACAGGGAAATCAGCCCCAGCATTTT.

The CDR3 loop is CASSLRTGPGKLFF. As DNA, the CDR3 is TGTGCCAGCAGCCTACGGACAGGCCCTGGGAAACTGTTTTTT. This chain uses TRBV5-6 with TRBJ1-4, with 7 bases identical to TRBD1. J lost 11 bases, V lost 4 bases, and 11 bases had no gene match. The CDR3 covers 14 residues. Germline V gene lookup returns CDR1 SGHDT and CDR2 YYEEEE.

This chain links TRBV25-1 with TRBJ2-1; TRBD1 agrees at 9 bases. Germline-derived CDR1 and CDR2 are MGHDK and SYGVNS. Trimming at V came to 6 bases and at J to 5 bases, leaving 8 bases not matched to a gene. The CDR3 extends over 15 amino acids. CDR3 in DNA: TGTGCCAGCAGCCGACCTGGGACAGGGAACAATGAGCAGTTCTTC. Translating gives CASSRPGTGNNEQFF.

This chain joins TRBV7-8 and TRBJ1-1; maybe TRBD1 (5 bases). This CDR3 contains 12 residues. V was shortened by 5 bases and J by 8 bases, with 12 bases between the two germline ends. Germline loops: CDR1 SGHVS, CDR2 FQNEAQ. The CDR3 sequence is CASSPREGEAFF. The CDR3 nucleotides read TGTGCCAGCAGCCCCCGTGAGGGGGAAGCTTTCTTT.

Worth noting for this clone: Compared with germline, one end of the junction differs, possibly owing to a read error. This chain connects TRBV5-1 to TRBJ2-5, with TRBD2 identical over 8 bases. The CDR3 spans 16 residues. Germline CDR1 reads SGHRS; CDR2 reads YFSETQ. Here the CDR3 DNA reads TGCGCCAGCAGCTTGGTATCCGGGAGGGCCCAAAAGACCCAGTACTTC. This encodes CASSLVSGRAQKTQYF. The full variable domain, its missing parts supplied by reference TRBV5-1 and TRBJ2-5, is KAGVTQTPRYLIKTRGQQVTLSCSPISGHRSVSWYQQTPGQGLQFLFEYFSETQRNKGNFPGRFSGRQFSNSRSEMNVSTLELGDSALYLCASSLVSGRAQKTQYFGPGTRLLVL.

The chain uses TRBV11-1 and TRBJ2-5; no definite D call. The CDR3 is 13 amino acids. Germline V lookup: CDR1 SGHAT, CDR2 FQDESV (reference sequence). Trimming shortened V by 4 bases and J by 7 bases, and 13 bases separated the two germline ends. This chain's CDR3 is CASSSAKVGTQYF. The CDR3 DNA reads as TGTGCCAGCAGCTCCGCGAAAGTCGGGACCCAGTACTTC.

The chain links TRBV4-1 to TRBJ2-1; D not certain. Germline assignment: CDR1 MGHRA and CDR2 YSYEKL. This CDR3 is 15 amino acids long. V was clipped by 1 base and J by 0 bases, with 7 bases between them. The CDR3 DNA follows: TGCGCCAGCAGCCAAGCACATCGCTCCTACAATGAGCAGTTCTTC. Its translation is CASSQAHRSYNEQFF.